Described below is a single T cell receptor beta chain sequence and its context. The antigen remains unidentified. This sample stems from a study of blood T cells in healthy people across ages. General study results and limits: It was the long-lived donors that had more naive CD4+ cells and higher diversity than aged donors. While age rose, TCR beta diversity per million T cells dropped in a roughly linear way.

V was cut by 5 bases and J by 11 bases, with 21 bases left in between. This CDR3 has 14 residues. Peripheral blood from each donor was collected in a volume of approximately 9.2 milliliters. A second PCR, run for roughly 7 to 12 cycles, used a sample-barcoded 5' primer plus a J-beta primer mix. A single record per CDR3 protein comes from TCRdb applying MiXCR to the 5' RACE reads. The sample contains some 860,000 distinct CDR3 sequences, around three fifths of which appear only once. Source material: blood. This clonotype was obtained from a man in his forties or fifties in good health. The chain combines TRBV12-3 or TRBV12-4 with TRBJ2-5; tentatively, D is TRBD1 or TRBD2 (6 bases each). CDR3 protein: CASSPPQGSREQYF. The CDR3 nucleotides are TGTGCCAGCAGTCCCCCCCAGGGGTCACGGGAGCAGTACTTC.